This T cell receptor beta chain comes out of a study of T-cell reconstitution after alpha-beta-depleted transplantation in children. Molecular barcoding with unique molecular identifiers was used for the TCRbeta library. Each CDR3 protein gets one entry after TCRdb re-called the PCR reads with MiXCR. The sample holds about 230,000 distinct CDR3 sequences; approximately 12% are singletons and the top ten take around 3%. This clonotype was detected ten times or more. This CDR3 is 14 amino acids long. The ends were cut back, 2 bases at V and 2 bases at J, with 11 bases in the middle. In germline, CDR1 is SGHDT, CDR2 YYEEEE.

Material: PBMCs from the stem cell graft donor, obtained from the stem cell graft. This receptor was taken from a human donor who donated a stem cell graft to a child with acute lymphoblastic leukemia. This rearrangement joins TRBV5-6 to TRBJ2-7, with D maybe TRBD1 (5 bases). CDR3 nucleotides: TGTGCCAGCAGCTTTCAAGGCAGGGCCTACGAGCAGTACTTC. Its translation: CASSFQGRAYEQYF.